This TCR beta chain was captured by sequencing in a study of T-cell reconstitution after alpha-beta-depleted transplantation in children. V lost 4 bases to trimming and J lost 4 bases, with 17 bases between them. The CDR3 sequence is 15 residues long. The V gene's germline CDR1 is LNHDA and CDR2 SQIVND (reference sequence). Unique molecular identifiers featured in how the TCRbeta library was prepared. MiXCR, run by TCRdb on the PCR reads, gives a single entry per CDR3 protein. The table includes 250,000 to 300,000 distinct CDR3 sequences, approximately 10% detected once. The TCR was taken from a male patient between 2 and 15 years old who had a stem cell transplant for chronic granulomatous disease, so the T cells may come from the graft donor. The J gene is TRBJ2-7, the V gene TRBV19; TRBD2 is a possible D gene (5 bases). This sample comprised peripheral blood, obtained 180 days after TCRalphabeta/CD19-depleted stem cell transplant. CDR3 region: CASSSALNGVYEQYF. CDR3 coding DNA: TGTGCCAGTAGTAGTGCTCTAAACGGGGTATACGAGCAGTACTTC.